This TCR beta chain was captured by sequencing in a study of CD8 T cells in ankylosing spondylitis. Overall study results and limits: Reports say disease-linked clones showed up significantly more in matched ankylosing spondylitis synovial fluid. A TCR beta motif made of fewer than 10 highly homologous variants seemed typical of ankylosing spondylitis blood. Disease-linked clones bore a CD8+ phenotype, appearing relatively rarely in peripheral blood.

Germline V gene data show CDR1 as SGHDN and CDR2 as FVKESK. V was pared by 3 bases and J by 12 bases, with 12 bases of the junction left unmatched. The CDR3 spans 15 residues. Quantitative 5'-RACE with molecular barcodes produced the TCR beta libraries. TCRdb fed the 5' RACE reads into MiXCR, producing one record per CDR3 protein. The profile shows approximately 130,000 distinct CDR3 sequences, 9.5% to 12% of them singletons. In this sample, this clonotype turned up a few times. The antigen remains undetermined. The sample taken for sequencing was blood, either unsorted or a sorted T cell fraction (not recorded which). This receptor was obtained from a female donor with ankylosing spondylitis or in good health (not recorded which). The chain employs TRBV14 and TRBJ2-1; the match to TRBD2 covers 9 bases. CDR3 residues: CASSHLSGGTSRQFF. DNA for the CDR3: TGTGCCAGCAGCCACCTGTCTGGGGGGACTAGCAGGCAGTTCTTC.